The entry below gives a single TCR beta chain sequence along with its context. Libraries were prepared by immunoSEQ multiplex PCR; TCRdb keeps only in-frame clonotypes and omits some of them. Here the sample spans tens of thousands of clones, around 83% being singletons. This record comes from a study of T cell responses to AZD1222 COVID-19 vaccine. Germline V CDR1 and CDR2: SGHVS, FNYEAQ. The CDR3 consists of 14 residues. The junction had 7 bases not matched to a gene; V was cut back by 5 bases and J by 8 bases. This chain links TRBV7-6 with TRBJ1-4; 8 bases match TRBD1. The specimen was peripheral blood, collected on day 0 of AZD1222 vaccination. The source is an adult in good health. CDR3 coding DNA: TGTGCCAGCAGCCAAGGACAGGGAGGGGAAAAACTGTTTTTT. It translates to CASSQGQGGEKLFF.